This TCR beta chain was sequenced during a study of CD8 T cells in Susac syndrome. Study-wide points: Acknowledgment was made by the study that its TCR sequencing and HLA analysis involved a relatively small number of individuals.

TCR beta from blood CD8+ and CD4+ T cells was sequenced. Regarding this clonotype: Its target is not known.

V lost 6 bases to trimming and J lost 2 bases, with 13 bases between them. Germline-derived CDR1 and CDR2 are MNHEY and SVGAGI. The CDR3 totals 14 residues. It was with random hexamers that roughly 0.45 to 1 ug RNA was reverse transcribed. immunoSEQ multiplex PCR amplified TCR beta CDR3 across 54 Vbeta, 13 Jbeta. TCRdb recomputed calls from the immunoSEQ multiplex PCR reads with MiXCR, one row per CDR3 protein. The repertoire holds approximately 160,000 distinct CDR3 sequences, with around 92% as singletons. V usage is TRBV6-5 and J usage is TRBJ2-5, with D maybe TRBD1 (6 bases). Material: CD4+ T cells from PBMCs. This sequence was found in a human donor in good health. This chain's CDR3 is CASRDRLTQETQYF. CDR3 coding DNA: TGTGCCAGCAGAGACAGGCTTACACAAGAGACCCAGTACTTC.